A single TCR beta chain is shown here with its context. The sample is drawn from a study of blood T cell repertoires in COVID-19. At the level of the study: Acute and convalescent COVID-19 specimens originated in the United States, Italy and Spain. PBMCs, B-cell-depleted T cells, or T cells were the source of the cDNA or gDNA that made up the material.

In the authors' workflow: The authors estimated nucleated cell counts from reference gene primer amplification. The protocol was immunoSEQ multiplex PCR, while the TCRdb copy is restricted to in-frame clones and leaves out a portion. V and J calls and clone size are as listed in that table; D and trimming were resolved from the DNA. The table lists around 200,000 clones, approximately 86% of them singletons. CDR3 length: 18 amino acids. The V segment lost 0 bases and the J segment 1 base; nucleotides outside the gene matches: 3. Germline CDR1 reads SGHRS; CDR2 reads YFSETQ. The TCR originated in a man in his sixties or seventies with acute or convalescent COVID-19. The specimen sequenced was peripheral blood. The genes are TRBV5-1 and TRBJ2-1, with TRBD2 matching over 14 bases. CDR3 region: CASSLAGTSGGSYNEQFF. CDR3 in DNA: TGCGCCAGCAGCTTGGCCGGGACTAGCGGGGGTTCCTACAATGAGCAGTTCTTC. Full variable domain (outside the CDR3, taken from reference TRBV5-1 and TRBJ2-1): KAGVTQTPRYLIKTRGQQVTLSCSPISGHRSVSWYQQTPGQGLQFLFEYFSETQRNKGNFPGRFSGRQFSNSRSEMNVSTLELGDSALYLCASSLAGTSGGSYNEQFFGPGTRLTVL.